This TCR beta chain was documented in a study of blood T cells in healthy people across ages. This clonotype was seen only once. The target antigen is unknown. The study's findings and limits: As age increased, TCR beta diversity per million T cells fell in a roughly linear fashion.

For the second PCR, which ran for roughly 6 to 12 cycles, a sample-barcoded 5' primer and a J-beta primer mix were used. TCRdb re-derived calls from the 5' RACE reads in MiXCR, one entry per CDR3 protein. The sample yields hundreds of thousands of distinct CDR3 sequences, around three fifths seen once. The sample consisted of blood. The clonotype was recovered from a middle-aged man in good health.

CDR3 amino acids: CASIGDSPGSRLNEQYF. CDR3 nucleotides: TGTGCCAGCATCGGGGACAGTCCGGGATCGCGTCTCAATGAGCAGTACTTC. V is TRBV6-2 or TRBV6-3 and J is TRBJ2-7; TRBD1 matches at 7 bases. CDR3 size: 17 residues. The trim removed 7 bases at V and 7 bases at J, leaving 22 bases unmatched. From germline, CDR1 is MNHEY and CDR2 SVGEGT.